The clone carrying this T cell receptor (beta chain) has only a few counts. The antigen is undetermined. The PCR made use of 60 Vbeta and 13 Jbeta primers. TCRdb's table, derived via immunoSEQ multiplex PCR, lists solely in-frame clones and lacks some. The profile shows 150,000 to 180,000 clones, about 80% of them singletons. Trimming cost V 3 bases and J 3 bases, with 12 bases left between them. Germline V CDR1 and CDR2: LNHDA, SQIVND (reference sequence). This CDR3 is 14 amino acids long. These data originate in a study of cytomegalovirus exposure and HLA in healthy donors. Study-level points and caveats: Earlier analysis found most TCR beta V segments productive about 87% or about 30% of the time. The study flagged some 170 TCR beta chains as cytomegalovirus-associated. An analysis that came later showed most CMV-associated TCR beta chains appearing HLA-restricted. Later work found that TCR association rates differed between HLA loci; DRB1 had the most and HLA-C the fewest.

This chain joins TRBV19 and TRBJ2-7, with D possibly being TRBD2 (5 bases). The source of this sequence is a man in his thirties or forties in good health and CMV-seropositive. Input material: PBMCs. This chain's CDR3 is CASSIRGFIYEQYF. The CDR3 DNA sequence: TGTGCCAGTAGTATTAGAGGGTTCATCTACGAGCAGTACTTC.